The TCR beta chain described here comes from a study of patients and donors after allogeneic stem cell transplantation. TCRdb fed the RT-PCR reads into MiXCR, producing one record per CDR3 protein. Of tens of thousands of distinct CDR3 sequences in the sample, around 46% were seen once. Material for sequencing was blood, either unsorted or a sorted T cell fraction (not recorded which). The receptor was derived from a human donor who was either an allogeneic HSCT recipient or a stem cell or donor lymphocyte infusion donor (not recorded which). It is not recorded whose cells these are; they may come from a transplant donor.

CDR3 coding DNA: TGTGCCAGCAGCAGGACTAGCGGGCCCACGACCTACGAGCAGTACTTC. It codes for CASSRTSGPTTYEQYF. This rearrangement joins TRBV14 to TRBJ2-7; 11 bases are a match to TRBD2. There are 16 residues in the CDR3. With V trimmed by 5 bases and J by 2 bases, 8 bases remained unmatched. Germline lookup yields CDR1 SGHDN and CDR2 FVKESK.